This TCR beta chain was retrieved from a study of early T cells in non-severe SARS-CoV-2 infection (dated by TCRdb to about 2021). Describing the broader study: Because TCR sequencing was done on bulk RNA from unsorted whole blood, the alpha and beta chains could not be paired. Findings and caveats that apply to the study as a whole: VDJdb matching was skewed toward anti-spike CD8 responses, so virus-specific expansions were likely underestimated and private and CD4 specificities were missed.

Ten or more counts support this clonotype. This clone's antigen is unknown. No base-level quality is on record; no much larger clone is a single base apart. The library was produced with 5' RACE. Instrument used: NextSeq 500. Unique molecular identifiers were attached to individual cDNA molecules in the TCR library protocol so that sequencing error and PCR bias could be corrected. Both TCR alpha and beta chains were sequenced, and tight co-correlation was observed between alpha and beta sequence abundances in each sample. As for the original processing: Decombinator V4 was used to annotate the V gene, J gene and CDR3 of the TCR sequences. Expanded TCRs were defined as changing significantly between any two time points under a Poisson model with p below 0.0001. TCR abundances were normalised to the total number of TCRs sequenced per sample and expressed as counts per million. A search of VDJdb, accessed on 1 November 2021, was run for TCRs annotated to CMV, EBV and SARS-CoV-2, with TCRs annotated for multiple antigens excluded. TCRdb redid the processing of the public reads, applying fastp at Q25 and MiXCR, and retained in-frame beta chains. Duplicate CDR3 protein sequences are folded into a single record with the most common DNA and genes. The V and J calls and clone size are TCRdb's, not the authors'. The sample contains tens of thousands of distinct CDR3 sequences, roughly 8.2% of them found a single time. Roughly a tenth of the sample belongs to the ten largest clones.

A case-control design nested within a healthcare worker cohort in London, UK, was used, with weekly nasopharyngeal swab PCR tests and blood sampling performed. Healthcare workers were recruited between 23 and 31 March 2020, during the week of the UK lockdown, and were followed weekly for up to about 15 weeks. Here the sequenced sample was whole blood, taken at baseline. This clonotype was sampled from an adult who was a healthcare worker with PCR-confirmed SARS-CoV-2 infection or an uninfected control (not recorded which).

The nucleotide sequence reads as follows: TGTGCCACCAGTGATTTGGGGGAAAGCACAGATACGCAGTATTTT. This sequence encodes CATSDLGESTDTQYF. The chain was built from TRBV24-1 and TRBJ2-3; there is no confident call for the D gene. Counted from cysteine to phenylalanine, this CDR3 has 15 amino acids. Only the CDR3 DNA stays, 45 bases, in frame from base 1. Based on the germline V gene, the CDR1 and CDR2 sequences are KGHDR and SFDVKD. The trim is 0 bases for V and 0 bases for J, with a gap of 6 bases between the germline ends.